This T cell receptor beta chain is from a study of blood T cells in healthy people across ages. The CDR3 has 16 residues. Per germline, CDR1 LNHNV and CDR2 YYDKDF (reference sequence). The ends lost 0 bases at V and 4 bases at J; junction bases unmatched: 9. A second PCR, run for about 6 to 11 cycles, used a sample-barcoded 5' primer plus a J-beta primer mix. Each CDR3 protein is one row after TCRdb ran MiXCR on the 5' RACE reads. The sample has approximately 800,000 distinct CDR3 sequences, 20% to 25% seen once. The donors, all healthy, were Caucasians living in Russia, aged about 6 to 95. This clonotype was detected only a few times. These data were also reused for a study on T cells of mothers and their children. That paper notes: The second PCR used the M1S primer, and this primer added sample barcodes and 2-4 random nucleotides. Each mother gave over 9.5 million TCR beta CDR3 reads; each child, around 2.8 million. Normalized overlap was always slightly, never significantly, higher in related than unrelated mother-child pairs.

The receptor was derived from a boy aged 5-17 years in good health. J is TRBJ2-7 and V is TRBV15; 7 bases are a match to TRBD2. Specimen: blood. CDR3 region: CATSRDATSSAYEQYF. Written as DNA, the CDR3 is TGTGCCACCAGCAGAGATGCGACTAGCTCGGCGTACGAGCAGTACTTC.